The clone carrying this T cell receptor (beta chain) was observed a single time. The sample comes from a study of blood T cell repertoires in COVID-19. Study summary: Some COVID-19 samples were acute and others convalescent; all came from the United States, Italy and Spain. Sources were T cells, B-cell-depleted T cells, or PBMCs; the material itself was cDNA or gDNA.

Produced via immunoSEQ multiplex PCR; TCRdb's table is partial and in-frame only. The sample includes roughly 190,000 clones, about 89% seen only once; the top ten take under 3.5%. V lost 2 bases, J lost 4 bases, and 9 bases lay in between. Per the germline V gene, CDR1 is MDHEN and CDR2 is SYDVKM. CDR3 size: 14 residues. The clonotype comes from a man aged 65 to 79 with acute or convalescent COVID-19. The chain is built from TRBV28 and TRBJ1-5; possible D gene TRBD1, 6 bases. Sequencing input: peripheral blood. The CDR3 is CASSLNRVNQPQHF. The DNA of the CDR3 is TGTGCCAGCAGTTTAAACAGGGTTAATCAGCCCCAGCATTTT. Filled out from reference TRBV28 and TRBJ1-5, the complete variable domain reads DVKVTQSSRYLVKRTGEKVFLECVQDMDHENMFWYRQDPGLGLRLIYFSYDVKMKEKGDIPEGYSVSREKKERFSLILESASTNQTSMYLCASSLNRVNQPQHFGDGTRLSIL.